These T cell receptor beta chains were read from a single sample in a study of CD8+ T cells in alopecia areata. Method: immunoSEQ multiplex PCR; TCRdb's copy keeps in-frame clones and lacks some. The table includes 110,000 to 150,000 clones, around two thirds detected once. Sequencing input: CD8+ T cells sorted from blood. The receptors stem from a human donor in good health. Both conserved end residues are part of each CDR3. The D gene is left open where the match is weak. Expanded clones get a size class; other rows say once, few or many, or leave the size out.

D gene	V gene	J gene	clone size	CDR3 protein	CDR3 DNA
NA	TRBV27	TRBJ1-2	NA	CATSGKGINGYTF	TGTGCCACCTCAGGGAAAGGAATTAATGGCTACACCTTC
TRBD2	TRBV27	TRBJ2-5	NA	CASSWTSGRQETQYF	TGTGCCAGCAGTTGGACTAGCGGGAGACAAGAGACCCAGTACTTC
NA	TRBV11-2	TRBJ2-3	once	CASSLGPLVGDTQYF	TGTGCCAGCAGCTTGGGGCCCCTGGTTGGAGATACGCAGTATTTT
NA	TRBV5-6	TRBJ1-3	NA	CASSFWGGNTIYF	TGTGCCAGCAGCTTTTGGGGGGGAAACACCATATATTTT
NA	TRBV19	TRBJ1-5	few	CASSVGLMGNQPQHF	TGTGCCAGTAGTGTCGGATTAATGGGCAATCAGCCCCAGCATTTT
TRBD2	TRBV27	TRBJ2-7	NA	CASSFVLAGDEQYF	TGTGCCAGCAGTTTTGTACTAGCGGGAGACGAGCAGTACTTC
TRBD1	TRBV2	TRBJ1-1	once	CASKGTGGTEAFF	TGTGCCAGCAAAGGGACAGGGGGAACTGAAGCTTTCTTT
NA	TRBV27	TRBJ2-5	NA	CASAPPGRETQYF	TGTGCCAGCGCCCCGCCTGGAAGGGAGACCCAGTACTTC
TRBD2	TRBV5-6	TRBJ2-3	NA	CASTIAGQRVDTQYF	TGTGCCAGCACAATAGCGGGGCAGAGGGTAGATACGCAGTATTTT
TRBD2	TRBV15	TRBJ2-1	NA	CATSSGLAGSQFF	TGTGCCACCAGCAGCGGACTAGCGGGATCACAGTTCTTC
NA	TRBV29-1	TRBJ2-7	NA	CSVGGSSYEQYF	TGCAGCGTTGGGGGAAGCTCCTACGAGCAGTACTTC
TRBD2	TRBV29-1	TRBJ2-4	few	CSVQAGTSGKNIQYF	TGCAGCGTCCAAGCGGGGACTAGCGGGAAAAACATTCAGTACTTC
NA	TRBV30	TRBJ2-1	NA	CAWSVGFSPPNNEQFF	TGTGCCTGGAGTGTAGGTTTCAGCCCCCCCAACAATGAGCAGTTCTTC
NA	TRBV29-1	TRBJ2-1	few	CSVEGEPLSYNEQFF	TGCAGCGTTGAAGGGGAGCCCCTCTCCTACAATGAGCAGTTCTTC
NA	TRBV6-5	TRBJ2-3	few	CASSYGGTDTQYF	TGTGCCAGCAGTTACGGGGGCACAGATACGCAGTATTTT
TRBD1	TRBV25-1	TRBJ2-1	NA	CASSTGTGVGNEQFF	TGTGCCAGCAGTACCGGGACAGGGGTGGGAAATGAGCAGTTCTTC
NA	TRBV5-1	TRBJ2-2	few	CASSLGEAGELFF	TGCGCCAGCAGCTTAGGGGAAGCCGGGGAGCTGTTTTTT
TRBD2	TRBV7-9	TRBJ2-7	NA	CASSPGLIYEQYF	TGTGCCAGCAGCCCGGGACTAATCTACGAGCAGTACTTC
NA	TRBV15	TRBJ1-2	NA	CATSRDDKDGYTF	TGTGCCACCAGCAGAGATGACAAAGATGGCTACACCTTC
NA	TRBV7-8	TRBJ1-2	few	CASSLRGDRGGSNYGYTF	TGTGCCAGCAGCCTAAGGGGTGACAGAGGGGGATCTAACTATGGCTACACCTTC
TRBD2	TRBV4-1	TRBJ2-1	NA	CASSLRLAGAREQFF	TGCGCCAGCAGCCTCAGACTAGCGGGAGCTCGGGAGCAGTTCTTC
NA	TRBV30	TRBJ2-6	NA	CAGEGGSGANVLTF	TGTGCCGGCGAGGGAGGCTCTGGGGCCAACGTCCTGACTTTC
TRBD1	TRBV11-3	TRBJ2-7	few	CASSLEDRDGEQYF	TGTGCCAGCAGCTTGGAAGACAGGGATGGCGAGCAGTACTTC
NA	TRBV5-6	TRBJ2-5	NA	CASTRPPSLGETQYF	TGTGCCAGCACCCGACCCCCCTCGTTAGGGGAGACCCAGTACTTC
NA	TRBV30	TRBJ2-7	NA	CAWSDPRNEQYF	TGTGCCTGGAGTGACCCAAGAAACGAGCAGTACTTC
NA	TRBV27	TRBJ2-1	NA	CASRGGQRNNEQFF	TGTGCCAGCAGGGGGGGACAGCGCAACAATGAGCAGTTCTTC
NA	TRBV29-1	TRBJ2-6	NA	CSVEVRGSGANVLTF	TGCAGCGTTGAGGTGCGTGGGTCTGGGGCCAACGTCCTGACTTTC
NA	TRBV12-5	TRBJ2-2	NA	CASGLVWKLARTGELFF	TGTGCTAGTGGTTTGGTATGGAAACTAGCCCGCACCGGGGAGCTGTTTTTT
TRBD2	TRBV10-3	TRBJ2-5	NA	CAISEQLAGKETQYF	TGTGCCATCAGTGAGCAACTAGCGGGGAAAGAGACCCAGTACTTC
NA	TRBV13	TRBJ2-4	NA	CASSLFQGGGDIQYF	TGTGCCAGCAGCTTATTTCAAGGCGGGGGCGACATTCAGTACTTC
TRBD2	TRBV27	TRBJ2-1	NA	CASSPLPGTSGSHNEQFF	TGTGCCAGCAGTCCTCTTCCTGGGACTAGCGGGAGCCACAATGAGCAGTTCTTC
TRBD1	TRBV29-1	TRBJ2-7	few	CSVEEAGQGYEQYF	TGCAGCGTTGAAGAGGCGGGACAGGGGTACGAGCAGTACTTC
TRBD2	TRBV4-2	TRBJ2-7	few	CASSQFAGGSYEQYF	TGTGCCAGCAGCCAATTTGCGGGGGGATCCTACGAGCAGTACTTC
TRBD1	TRBV5-1	TRBJ2-3	NA	CASSFAATGPGTQYF	TGCGCCAGCAGCTTCGCCGCGACAGGGCCGGGTACGCAGTATTTT
NA	TRBV29-1	TRBJ2-1	NA	CSVEEVSSYNEQFF	TGCAGCGTTGAAGAAGTAAGCTCCTACAATGAGCAGTTCTTC
TRBD2	TRBV11-2	TRBJ2-1	once	CASSLVASGRTNPYNEQFF	TGTGCCAGCAGCTTAGTTGCTAGCGGGAGGACCAACCCTTACAATGAGCAGTTCTTC
NA	TRBV29-1	TRBJ1-2	NA	CSADGSGYTF	TGCAGCGCTGACGGATCCGGCTACACCTTC
TRBD1	TRBV6-5	TRBJ2-7	NA	CASSLTGAGHEQYF	TGTGCCAGCAGTCTGACAGGGGCTGGCCACGAGCAGTACTTC
NA	TRBV5-1	TRBJ1-1	NA	CASSLGLNTEAFF	TGCGCCAGCAGCCTCGGACTCAACACTGAAGCTTTCTTT
NA	TRBV5-4	TRBJ2-1	NA	CASSLGQFYNEQFF	TGTGCCAGCAGCCTGGGTCAGTTTTACAATGAGCAGTTCTTC
NA	TRBV7-9	TRBJ2-7	NA	CASSPSEQYF	TGTGCCAGCAGCCCCTCCGAGCAGTACTTC
NA	TRBV19	TRBJ1-2	few	CASSMSSYGYTF	TGTGCCAGTAGTATGAGTTCCTATGGCTACACCTTC
NA	TRBV27	TRBJ2-5	NA	CASSLGGYQIGTQYF	TGTGCCAGCAGTTTGGGGGGATACCAGATCGGGACCCAGTACTTC
TRBD2	TRBV4-1	TRBJ2-7	once	CASSPQREGSSYEQYF	TGCGCCAGCAGCCCTCAGCGGGAGGGGAGCTCCTACGAGCAGTACTTC
NA	TRBV23-1	TRBJ1-5	NA	CAFTRGQPQHF	TGCGCCTTCACCAGGGGTCAGCCCCAGCATTTT
TRBD1	TRBV13	TRBJ2-6	NA	CASSSDRAGANVLTF	TGTGCCAGCAGCTCGGACAGGGCCGGGGCCAACGTCCTGACTTTC
NA	TRBV5-1	TRBJ1-1	NA	CASSLQGNTEAFF	TGCGCCAGCAGCTTGCAGGGGAACACTGAAGCTTTCTTT
TRBD2	TRBV29-1	TRBJ2-7	NA	CSVEGLGRESSYEQYF	TGCAGCGTTGAAGGGCTCGGGCGGGAGAGCTCCTACGAGCAGTACTTC
NA	TRBV6-5	TRBJ2-7	NA	CASGSYEQYF	TGTGCCAGCGGATCGTACGAGCAGTACTTC
NA	TRBV27	TRBJ2-7	once	CASSLGPISYEQYF	TGTGCCAGCAGTCTGGGACCGATCTCCTACGAGCAGTACTTC
NA	TRBV29-1	TRBJ2-1	NA	CSVEWARSDEQFF	TGCAGCGTTGAATGGGCTAGGTCGGATGAGCAGTTCTTC
NA	TRBV5-6	TRBJ2-1	few	CASGEWNEQFF	TGTGCCAGCGGTGAGTGGAATGAGCAGTTCTTC
NA	TRBV19	TRBJ1-5	NA	CASSIGSQPQHF	TGTGCCAGTAGTATCGGGAGTCAGCCCCAGCATTTT
NA	TRBV20-1	TRBJ2-7	NA	CSARTGSEQYF	TGCAGTGCTAGAACCGGATCCGAGCAGTACTTC